The 11 T cell receptor beta chains given below trace back to one sample, sequenced in a study of PD-L1 blockade in urothelial cancer. The time point is: peripheral blood 6 weeks after treatment start. Produced via immunoSEQ multiplex PCR; TCRdb's table is partial and in-frame only. In the table there are more than 90,000 clones, over 80% of which are singletons. Sequencing used PBMCs, obtained around atezolizumab (anti-PD-L1) treatment. These receptors originate from a man between 65 and 85 years old with urothelial cancer.

The gene calls are TRBV10-2 and TRBJ2-2, with a tentative D call TRBD2 (5 bases). V lost 2 bases and J lost 7, with 8 bases in between. The CDR3 consists of 13 residues. The germline V gene encodes CDR1 WSHSY and CDR2 SAAADI. This CDR3 reads CASSEEGHGELFF. Here the CDR3 DNA reads TGCGCCAGCAGTGAGGAGGGCCACGGGGAGCTGTTTTTT.

Sample share makes this clone medium-sized. The chain couples TRBV30 to TRBJ1-4; the D gene is possibly TRBD1 (5 bases). Per germline, CDR1 GTSNPN and CDR2 SVGIG (reference sequence). The CDR3 spans 17 residues. Trimming pared 4 bases from V and 0 bases from J, leaving 18 bases between. The CDR3: CAWIRGTGTATNEKLFF. The CDR3 DNA sequence: TGTGCCTGGATCCGGGGCACGGGGACTGCAACTAATGAAAAACTGTTTTTT.

V usage is TRBV13 and J usage is TRBJ1-2, with a tentative D call TRBD1 (6 bases). Trimming took off 5 bases at V and 3 bases at J, with 13 bases between the two ends. The CDR3 spans 14 residues. Germline V CDR1 and CDR2: PRHDT, FYEKMQ (reference sequence). CDR3: CASSPGQSYYGYTF. The CDR3 DNA reads TGTGCCAGCAGCCCTGGACAGTCTTACTATGGCTACACCTTC.

The V and J genes are TRBV7-9 and TRBJ1-1; D is perhaps TRBD1 (6 bases). V gave up 2 bases and J gave up 1 base, with 8 bases separating them. The CDR3 is 14 residues long. Germline loops: CDR1 SEHNR, CDR2 FQNEAQ (reference sequence). CDR3 nucleotide sequence: TGTGCCAGCAGCTTAATGACAGGGAACACTGAAGCTTTCTTT. Translating gives CASSLMTGNTEAFF.

This rearrangement joins TRBV6-1 to TRBJ2-1, with D perhaps TRBD2 (6 bases). CDR1 is MNHNS and CDR2 is SASEGT in the germline V gene. V gave up 1 base and J gave up 0 bases, with 10 bases separating them. The CDR3 loop spans 16 amino acids. CDR3 protein: CASSEGSGGSYNEQFF. The CDR3 DNA reads as TGTGCCAGCAGTGAAGGTAGCGGAGGCTCCTACAATGAGCAGTTCTTC.

The chain links TRBV14 to TRBJ1-2, with 7 positions matching TRBD1. The CDR3 is made up of 17 amino acids. The junction had 15 bases not matched to a gene; V was cut back by 4 bases and J by 4 bases. Germline V gives CDR1 SGHDN, CDR2 FVKESK. The CDR3 loop reads CASSPGTAQGGFYGYTF. The DNA of the CDR3 is TGTGCCAGCAGCCCCGGGACAGCCCAGGGGGGATTCTATGGCTACACCTTC.

The table lists this clone with a few counts. The chain carries TRBV5-4 and TRBJ2-5; a possible D gene is TRBD1 (5 bases). CDR3 length: 13 residues. V shed 1 base and J shed 7 bases, with 11 bases lying between them. The V gene's germline CDR1 is SGHNT and CDR2 YYREEE (reference sequence). CDR3 protein: CASSLQGSGTQYF. The CDR3, as DNA: TGTGCCAGCAGCTTGCAGGGATCGGGGACCCAGTACTTC.

The chain has TRBV7-2 and TRBJ2-7; 7 bases align to TRBD2. CDR3 size: 15 residues. The germline V gene encodes CDR1 SGHTA and CDR2 FQGNSA. The V gene end was trimmed by 2 bases and the J gene end by 1 base; junction bases not matched to a gene: 5. The CDR3 bases are TGTGCCAGCAGCTTAACTAGCGAGACGTCCTACGAGCAGTACTTC. Its translation is CASSLTSETSYEQYF.

The chain is built from TRBV6-6 and TRBJ1-1; the D is unclear. The germline CDR1 and CDR2 sequences are MNHNY and SVGAGI (reference sequence). The CDR3 extends over 15 amino acids. V was pared by 0 bases and J by 3 bases, with 11 bases between. The CDR3: CASSYSIRTDTEAFF. CDR3 nucleotide sequence: TGTGCCAGCAGTTACTCGATCCGCACGGACACTGAAGCTTTCTTT.

The table lists this clone with a few counts. The J gene is TRBJ2-1, the V gene TRBV4-1; 7 bases line up with TRBD1. CDR1 and CDR2 (germline): MGHRA, YSYEKL. V lost 3 bases to trimming and J lost 5 bases; unmatched junction nucleotides: 4. CDR3 length: 14 amino acids. The CDR3 is CASSQSGTDNEQFF. The CDR3 nucleotides read TGCGCCAGCAGCCAGTCCGGGACAGACAATGAGCAGTTCTTC.

The rearrangement joins TRBV6-1 to TRBJ2-1; D perhaps matches TRBD2 (6 bases). This CDR3 spans 13 amino acids. Trimming cost V 7 bases and J 7 bases, with 14 bases left between them. CDR1 is MNHNS and CDR2 is SASEGT in the germline V gene. CDR3: CASTLGTFNEQFF. The CDR3 DNA sequence: TGTGCCAGCACCCTAGGGACTTTTAATGAGCAGTTCTTC.